A single sample is the source of the 3 T cell receptor beta chains below, sequenced in a study of CD4+ T cells in melanoma. Libraries were prepared by immunoSEQ multiplex PCR; TCRdb keeps only in-frame clonotypes and omits some of them. There are approximately 20,000 clones in the sample; about four fifths occur only once, and roughly 4.9% lies in the top ten. Material for sequencing was cells from a culture (not recorded whether cultured in vitro). The receptors stem from a human donor with melanoma.

The V gene is TRBV9, the J gene TRBJ2-3; D uncertain. The ends were cut back, 3 bases at V and 8 bases at J, with 13 bases in the middle. Per germline, CDR1 SGDLS and CDR2 YYNGEE. This CDR3 spans 13 amino acids. The CDR3 sequence is CASSEISGFTQYF. In nucleotides, the CDR3 is TGTGCCAGCAGCGAGATCTCGGGTTTTACGCAGTATTTT.

CDR3 in DNA: TGTGCCAGCAGCTTCCTAGCGGGGGGCGGTGGGGAGCAGTTCTTC. This gives the protein CASSFLAGGGGEQFF. The chain joins TRBV7-3 to TRBJ2-1, with 11 bases fitting TRBD2. V shed 3 bases, J shed 10 bases, and the junction held 8 bases outside the gene matches. The CDR3 is 15 residues long. Germline CDR1 and CDR2: SGHTA and FQGTGA.

The chain is built from TRBV5-1 and TRBJ1-3; D gene unclear. Germline V gene data show CDR1 as SGHRS and CDR2 as YFSETQ. Deletions cut 0 bases from V and 0 bases from J, with 10 bases between. The CDR3 runs to 16 residues. CDR3 coding DNA: TGCGCCAGCAGCTTGGCCTCTATTGGCTCTGGAAACACCATATATTTT. This encodes CASSLASIGSGNTIYF.